This T cell receptor (beta chain) was sequenced in a study of control samples from healthy donors and cancer patients. Germline lookup yields CDR1 SNHLY and CDR2 FYNNEI. V lost 10 bases and J lost 0, with 16 bases in between. The length of the CDR3 is 16 residues. Profiling relied on immunoSEQ multiplex PCR, and the TCRdb table lists in-frame clones only, not all of them. The sample consists of approximately 60,000 clones, about nine tenths of them appearing once. Sequences were obtained from PBMCs. The sequence derives from a woman in her fifties or sixties with colorectal cancer. The gene calls are TRBV2 and TRBJ2-6, with a tentative D call TRBD1 (6 bases). The CDR3 DNA reads as TGTGCCACATCTCCAGGACAGAGCTCTGGGGCCAACGTCCTGACTTTC. It is translated as CATSPGQSSGANVLTF. Using reference TRBV2 and TRBJ2-6 for the parts outside the CDR3, the full variable domain is EPEVTQTPSHQVTQMGQEVILRCVPISNHLYFYWYRQILGQKVEFLVSFYNNEISEKSEIFDDQFSVERPDGSNFTLKIRSTKLEDSAMYFCATSPGQSSGANVLTFGAGSRLTVL.